A selection of T cell receptor beta chains follows, all from one sample in a study of shared clonotypes between healthy human individuals. Assay: immunoSEQ multiplex PCR; the TCRdb copy retains only in-frame clones and omits some. The sample includes roughly 1,800,000 clones, about 95% of them seen just once. Sequencing was carried out using naive CD8+ T cells sorted from blood. Receptors originate from a young man in good health. Each CDR3 is given with its conserved first and last residue. Each record gives: CDR3 DNA, CDR3 protein, V gene, D gene, J gene, clone size. A D gene is named only where the DNA matches it firmly. Clone sizes are given selectively: once, few, many, or a class where the clone is expanded.

TGCAGCGTTGAGGGGATGGGTCAGATGGTGTCCGACTATGGCTACACCTTC | CSVEGMGQMVSDYGYTF | TRBV29-1 | . | TRBJ1-2 | .
TGTGCCAGCAGCGTAGGTGGGGCTAGCAGTCAAGAGACCCAGTACTTC | CASSVGGASSQETQYF | TRBV9 | . | TRBJ2-5 | .
TGTGCCAGCAGTTATGCGGACACCTATGGCTACACCTTC | CASSYADTYGYTF | TRBV6-5 | . | TRBJ1-2 | .
TGTGCCAGCAGTATATATGGGGGAGGAGGGCTGGACACTGAAGCTTTCTTT | CASSIYGGGGLDTEAFF | TRBV9 | . | TRBJ1-1 | .
TGTGCCAGCAGTTTAAACGGGTTTGGAGAAAAACTGTTTTTT | CASSLNGFGEKLFF | TRBV27 | . | TRBJ1-4 | .
TGTGCCAGCAGTCAACTATGGGGACTAGCGGGGCTCGGGGATACGCAGTATTTT | CASSQLWGLAGLGDTQYF | TRBV2 | TRBD2 | TRBJ2-3 | .
TGTGCCAGCAGTTGGGGATCGGAAGGTGACAATGAGCAGTTCTTC | CASSWGSEGDNEQFF | TRBV27 | . | TRBJ2-1 | once
TGTGCCAGCAGTGGACTAGCGGGAGTCGGAGATACGCAGTATTTT | CASSGLAGVGDTQYF | TRBV6-1 | TRBD2 | TRBJ2-3 | .
TGTGCCAGCAGTGAATGGGAGGGCGCTTTCTTT | CASSEWEGAFF | TRBV25-1 | . | TRBJ1-1 | once
TGTGCATCCTGTAGGGGCAGGGAAACCTACGAGCAGTACTTC | CASCRGRETYEQYF | TRBV28 | . | TRBJ2-7 | .
TGTGCCAGCAGATTTAGCGGGGACTTTAATGAGCAGTTCTTC | CASRFSGDFNEQFF | TRBV27 | TRBD2 | TRBJ2-1 | .
TGTGCCATCAGCCCGGGACAGGGGGTCGGGAACACTGAAGCTTTCTTT | CAISPGQGVGNTEAFF | TRBV10-3 | TRBD1 | TRBJ1-1 | .
TGTGCCAGCAGTACGGGACAGGTTTATAACCCTACCTACGAGCAGTACTTC | CASSTGQVYNPTYEQYF | TRBV28 | TRBD1 | TRBJ2-7 | .
TGTGCCAGCTCACCTGCCACCTATGAAGCTTTCTTT | CASSPATYEAFF | TRBV18 | . | TRBJ1-1 | .
TGCGCCAGCAGCCGAATACAGGGGGCGACTGAAGCTTTCTTT | CASSRIQGATEAFF | TRBV4-3 | TRBD1 | TRBJ1-1 | .
TGTGCCAGCAGCTTAGCGGGAGGGAGCACAGATACGCAGTATTTT | CASSLAGGSTDTQYF | TRBV7-9 | TRBD2 | TRBJ2-3 | .
TGTGCCAGCAGCTTAGCAGCCGGCTCTGGAAACACCATATATTTT | CASSLAAGSGNTIYF | TRBV7-8 | . | TRBJ1-3 | .
TGTGCCAGCAGTTTATGCGACAGGGGGTTTTGTGGCTACACCTTC | CASSLCDRGFCGYTF | TRBV28 | TRBD1 | TRBJ1-2 | .
TGTGCCAGCAGCCTGGGACAATTCTACGAGCAGTACTTC | CASSLGQFYEQYF | TRBV7-3 | . | TRBJ2-7 | .
TGCGCCAGCAGCTGGACCGGGACAGGGCCCGGGGAGCTGTTTTTT | CASSWTGTGPGELFF | TRBV5-1 | TRBD1 | TRBJ2-2 | .
TGTGCCAGCAGCTTTAGTGAAAGGGGTCGGGGTGAAAAACTGTTTTTT | CASSFSERGRGEKLFF | TRBV7-9 | . | TRBJ1-4 | .
TGTGCCAGCAGTCGGGACGGCTACGAGCAGTACTTC | CASSRDGYEQYF | TRBV5-4 | . | TRBJ2-7 | .
TGTGCCAGCAGTGAAGGACAGGTCTATGAGCAGTTCTTC | CASSEGQVYEQFF | TRBV6-1 | . | TRBJ2-1 | .
TGTGCCAGCAGCTTAGGAGCGGTTGGCGAGCAGTACTTC | CASSLGAVGEQYF | TRBV7-6 | . | TRBJ2-7 | .
TGTGCCAGCAGCCCGGACACGGGAAACACCATATATTTT | CASSPDTGNTIYF | TRBV11-2 | . | TRBJ1-3 | .
TGTGCCAGCAGTTGGGCCCCTGGGGGTGGCTACACCTTC | CASSWAPGGGYTF | TRBV6-5 | . | TRBJ1-2 | .
TGTGCCAGCAGGCCCGGGACCGGGCTCAATCAGCCCCAGCATTTT | CASRPGTGLNQPQHF | TRBV27 | . | TRBJ1-5 | .
TGTGCCAGCAGCTTGACGGGGACACTCTACGAGCAGTACTTC | CASSLTGTLYEQYF | TRBV11-2 | . | TRBJ2-7 | .
TGTGCCAGCAGTTTAGTAGGAACAACCTACGAGCAGTACTTC | CASSLVGTTYEQYF | TRBV27 | . | TRBJ2-7 | once
TGTGCCAGCAGCTTACCGGACATTAGGGACACTGAAGCTTTCTTT | CASSLPDIRDTEAFF | TRBV7-9 | . | TRBJ1-1 | .
TGTGCCAGCAGTTTAAAAATGGGGTCTAGCGGGGGGGCATGGGAGACCCAGTACTTC | CASSLKMGSSGGAWETQYF | TRBV27 | TRBD2 | TRBJ2-5 | .
TGTGCCAGTAGTATAGCTCGGGACATATCGGAGGGGCAGCCCCAGCATTTT | CASSIARDISEGQPQHF | TRBV19 | . | TRBJ1-5 | .
TGTGCCAGCAGGGCAGGAGGACTTGAGCAGTACTTC | CASRAGGLEQYF | TRBV27 | . | TRBJ2-7 | once
TGTGCCAGCAGCCTGAGGAGGAAGGAGACCCAGTACTTC | CASSLRRKETQYF | TRBV5-6 | . | TRBJ2-5 | .
TGTGCCAGCAGTGATTTGGGGGCGAACACCGGGGAGCTGTTTTTT | CASSDLGANTGELFF | TRBV2 | . | TRBJ2-2 | once
TGCGCCAGCAGCCAAGAAAGGAGGCTTTCCTACGAGCAGTACTTC | CASSQERRLSYEQYF | TRBV4-1 | . | TRBJ2-7 | .
TGTGCCAGCAGTTATCGGGATGGCTACACCTTC | CASSYRDGYTF | TRBV6-5 | . | TRBJ1-2 | .
TGCGCCAGCAGCCTGGACGCAGGACCCTCTTCCTACGAGCAGTACTTC | CASSLDAGPSSYEQYF | TRBV4-1 | . | TRBJ2-7 | .
TGTGCCAGCAGATGGACTAGCGGGGGGTCACAAGAGACCCAGTACTTC | CASRWTSGGSQETQYF | TRBV6-6 | TRBD2 | TRBJ2-5 | .
TGTGCCAGCAGCCCAAGACTAGCGGGACACGACGGGGATTTT | CASSPRLAGHDGDF | TRBV9 | TRBD2 | TRBJ2-3 | .
TGTGCCAGCAGCTTACTAGCCGAGAGCTCCTACGAGCAGTACTTC | CASSLLAESSYEQYF | TRBV13 | . | TRBJ2-7 | .
TGTGCCAGCAGCTTAGCTCCTAGCGCTAATAATGAGCAGTTCTTC | CASSLAPSANNEQFF | TRBV7-6 | . | TRBJ2-1 | .
TGTGCCAGCAGCTTGGTGGCCCGACAGGGTGGCACCGGGGAGCTGTTTTTT | CASSLVARQGGTGELFF | TRBV5-6 | TRBD1 | TRBJ2-2 | .
TGTGCCAGCAGTTACTCGAGAGGGTATAGCCAGCCCCAGCATTTT | CASSYSRGYSQPQHF | TRBV6-5 | . | TRBJ1-5 | .
TGTGCCAGCAGCACCCCGTCAGATACGCAGTATTTT | CASSTPSDTQYF | TRBV9 | . | TRBJ2-3 | .
TGCGCCAGCAGCCAAGGACCTTGGGGGCAAGGGCGGAATGAGCAGTTCTTC | CASSQGPWGQGRNEQFF | TRBV4-3 | . | TRBJ2-1 | .
TGTGCCAGCAGCTTGGAATTAAATCAGCCCCAGCATTTT | CASSLELNQPQHF | TRBV5-4 | . | TRBJ1-5 | .
TGCGCCAGCAGCCAGGGGACTACCTTCGAGCAGTACTTC | CASSQGTTFEQYF | TRBV4-1 | TRBD2 | TRBJ2-7 | .
TGTGCCAGCAGCCCCGGGGGGTCCGGGGAGCTGTTTTTT | CASSPGGSGELFF | TRBV7-6 | TRBD2 | TRBJ2-2 | .
TGTGCCAGCAGTTTTTTGGGACCCTACGAGCAGTACTTC | CASSFLGPYEQYF | TRBV28 | . | TRBJ2-7 | .
TGCGCCAGCAGTCGGACTGATTCTACCTACGAGCAGTACTTC | CASSRTDSTYEQYF | TRBV4-1 | . | TRBJ2-7 | .
TGTGCCAGCAGCTTAGGGTCGGGGGGCCATTACAATGAGCAGTTCTTC | CASSLGSGGHYNEQFF | TRBV13 | . | TRBJ2-1 | .